The following is a T cell receptor beta chain sequence with its context. Original methodology: Estimates of nucleated cell counts were drawn from the amplification of reference gene primers. Measured with immunoSEQ multiplex PCR; TCRdb has only the in-frame clones, and not every one. V, J and clone size are those of that table, while D and trimming were read from the DNA. The sample carries 200,000 to 250,000 clones, 86% recorded once. The ends lost 3 bases at V and 4 bases at J; junction bases unmatched: 7. This CDR3 has 16 residues. CDR1 GTSNPN and CDR2 SVGIG come from the germline V gene (reference sequence). The sample originates from a study of blood T cell repertoires in COVID-19.

V usage is TRBV30 and J usage is TRBJ1-3; 12 positions agree with TRBD1. The sequencing input was PBMCs or T cells enriched from blood (not recorded which). This receptor was taken from a woman aged 45 to 65 in a cohort exposed to, infected with or recovered from COVID-19 (not recorded which). The CDR3 DNA sequence: TGTGCCTGGAGCCCTCCGGGACAGGGGGCAGGAAACACCATATATTTT. It yields the protein CAWSPPGQGAGNTIYF.